This T cell receptor beta chain originates from a study of PD-L1 blockade in urothelial cancer. Overall study context: The median T cell count in blood samples was 110,000 to 150,000.

The germline CDR1 and CDR2 sequences are LNHDA and SQIVND (reference sequence). The CDR3 consists of 15 residues. V was pared by 3 bases and J by 4 bases, with 6 bases of the junction left unmatched. Each patient's cancer was a locally advanced or metastatic urothelial carcinoma. This clone turned up a few times. Its antigen is still unknown. Findings and caveats of the study: When pretreatment blood TCR clonality was below the median, it predicted better survival.

In each PCR, synthetic TCR analog templates were spiked in. Using immunoSEQ multiplex PCR, the repertoire was profiled, and TCRdb retains in-frame clones only, with some absent. The data hold 45,000 or so clones, with roughly four fifths observed a single time. The receptor comes from a man in his 70s with urothelial cancer. This sample comprised PBMCs, obtained around atezolizumab (anti-PD-L1) treatment. This sequence joins TRBV19 and TRBJ2-3; 8 bases are a match to TRBD1. The CDR3: CASSIRTGWADTQYF. The CDR3 bases are TGTGCCAGTAGTATCCGGACAGGGTGGGCAGATACGCAGTATTTT.